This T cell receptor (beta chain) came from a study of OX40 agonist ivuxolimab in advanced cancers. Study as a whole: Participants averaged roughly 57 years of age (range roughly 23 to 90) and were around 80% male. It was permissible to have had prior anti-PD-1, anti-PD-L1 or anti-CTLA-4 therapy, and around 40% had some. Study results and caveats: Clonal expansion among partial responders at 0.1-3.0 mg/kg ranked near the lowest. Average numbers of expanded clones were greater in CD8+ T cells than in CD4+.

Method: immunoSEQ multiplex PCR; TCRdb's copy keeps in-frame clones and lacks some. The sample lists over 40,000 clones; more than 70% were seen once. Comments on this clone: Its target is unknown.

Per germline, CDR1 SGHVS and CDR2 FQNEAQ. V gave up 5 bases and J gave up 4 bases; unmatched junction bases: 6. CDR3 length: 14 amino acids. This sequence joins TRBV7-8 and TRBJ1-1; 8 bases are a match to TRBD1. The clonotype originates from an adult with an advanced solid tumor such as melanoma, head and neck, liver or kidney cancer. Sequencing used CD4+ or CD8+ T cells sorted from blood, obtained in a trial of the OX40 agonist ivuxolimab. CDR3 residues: CASSRRQGSTEAFF. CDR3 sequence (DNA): TGTGCCAGCAGCCGCCGACAGGGGAGCACTGAAGCTTTCTTT.